A single sample gave rise to the 20 T cell receptor beta chains below, sequenced in a study of T cells in Graves' hyperthyroidism and ophthalmopathy. RNA transcripts served as the template for amplifying TCR beta CDR3 regions. When the TCR CDR3 underwent first-round RT-PCR, the HTBI primer set was used. MiXCR was run by TCRdb on the multiplex PCR reads, yielding one entry per CDR3 protein. The table records approximately 300,000 distinct CDR3 sequences, approximately 16% of them present only once. The sequencing sample was made of blood. The receptor set was obtained from a man aged 25 to 45 with Graves' hyperthyroidism.

This clonotype was counted only a few times. The chain carries TRBV19 and TRBJ2-5, with D perhaps TRBD1 (6 bases). The CDR3 spans 14 residues. Germline V lookup: CDR1 LNHDA, CDR2 SQIVND (reference sequence). The V and J ends lost 1 base and 4 bases respectively, with 10 bases between them. This CDR3 reads CASSIGGRPETQYF. Written as DNA, the CDR3 is TGTGCCAGTAGTATAGGGGGGCGCCCAGAGACCCAGTACTTC.

This clonotype has only a few counts. V gene TRBV7-3 combines with J gene TRBJ2-2, with TRBD1 matching 9 bases. The CDR3 contains 15 residues. The germline V gene encodes CDR1 SGHTA and CDR2 FQGTGA. Unmatched junction bases numbered 10, after V lost 6 bases and J lost 8 bases. Here the CDR3 reads CASSQTGGAIGELFF. The CDR3 bases are TGTGCCAGCAGTCAAACAGGGGGCGCCATAGGGGAGCTGTTTTTT.

This clonotype has at least ten counts. The J gene is TRBJ1-1, the V gene TRBV28; D not certain. V lost 5 bases and J 4 bases, leaving 5 bases between the germline ends. CDR1 MDHEN and CDR2 SYDVKM come from the germline V gene. The CDR3 extends over 11 amino acids. CDR3 sequence: CASSGPTEAFF. The CDR3 bases are TGTGCCAGCAGTGGGCCCACTGAAGCTTTCTTT.

This clonotype was picked up many times. The V gene is TRBV28, the J gene TRBJ1-1; 11 bases are a match to TRBD1. This CDR3 comprises 16 residues. CDR1 is MDHEN, CDR2 SYDVKM, per germline. Unmatched junction bases numbered 9, after V lost 5 bases and J lost 4 bases. CDR3 bases: TGTGCCAGCAGTCCCGGACAGGGGGCTCAGGGCACTGAAGCTTTCTTT. This gives the protein CASSPGQGAQGTEAFF.

This clonotype was seen repeatedly, ten times or more. The chain combines TRBV12-3 or TRBV12-4 with TRBJ2-1; 7 bases agree with TRBD2. V shed 8 bases and J 7 bases; nucleotides not matched to a gene: 5. The CDR3 spans 12 residues. CDR3 DNA: TGTGCCAGCGAATGGGGGGGAAATGAGCAGTTCTTC. This codes for CASEWGGNEQFF.

CDR3 DNA sequence: TGTGCCAGCAGTGAAGCCGTCCAGACCCCTCCAGATGGCTACACCTTC. It is translated as CASSEAVQTPPDGYTF. This chain uses TRBV6-1 with TRBJ1-2, with D unresolved. The CDR3 totals 16 residues. The germline V gene has CDR1 MNHNS and CDR2 SASEGT. The ends were cut back, 0 bases at V and 6 bases at J, with 17 bases in the middle.

This clonotype was seen repeatedly, ten times or more. CDR3 nucleotide sequence: TGCAGTGCTATGCGGGAGAGGGTCTACAATGAGCAGTTCTTC. Translating gives CSAMRERVYNEQFF. V is TRBV20-1 and J is TRBJ2-1; 7 bases are a match to TRBD2. CDR3 length equals 14 residues. Trimming at V came to 4 bases and at J to 3 bases, leaving 6 bases not matched to a gene. Germline CDR1 is DFQATT and CDR2 is SNEGSKA (reference sequence).

This clonotype was recorded many times. The chain is built from TRBV2 and TRBJ2-1; D is ambiguous. The V end lost 5 bases, the J end lost 5 bases, and 10 bases lay between the germline ends. The germline gives CDR1 SNHLY, CDR2 FYNNEI. This CDR3 region has 13 residues. The CDR3 loop reads CASSYAVHNEQFF. The DNA of the CDR3 is TGTGCCAGCAGTTATGCGGTACACAATGAGCAGTTCTTC.

In its sample, this clonotype was seen many times. The CDR3 nucleotides read TGTGCCAGCAGCCCCCCCGGGACAGGGGACTACAATGAGCAGTTCTTC. Translated: CASSPPGTGDYNEQFF. V is TRBV5-5 and J is TRBJ2-1; 10 bases map to TRBD1. CDR1 is SGHKS and CDR2 is YYEKEE in the germline V gene (reference sequence). V trimming: 4 bases; J trimming: 3 bases; junction bases outside the gene matches: 7. The CDR3 runs to 16 residues.

This rearrangement joins TRBV20-1 to TRBJ2-2; TRBD2 might be the D (7 bases). Deletions cut 0 bases from V and 10 bases from J, with 18 bases between. The germline gives CDR1 DFQATT, CDR2 SNEGSKA (reference sequence). The CDR3 sequence is 15 residues long. The CDR3 DNA sequence: TGCAGTGCTAGAGAAGGGGGGGGCATAGATGTGGAGCTGTTTTTT. Translation: CSAREGGGIDVELFF.

This clonotype was counted once. The chain uses TRBV7-9 and TRBJ1-3, with D perhaps TRBD1 (5 bases). This CDR3 comprises 16 residues. CDR1 SEHNR and CDR2 FQNEAQ come from the germline V gene (reference sequence). V was pared by 5 bases and J by 0 bases, with 14 bases between. The CDR3 coding sequence is TGTGCCAGCAGCGCGAGACAGAGAAGCTCTGGAAACACCATATATTTT. Translated: CASSARQRSSGNTIYF.

The chain recombines TRBV19 with TRBJ2-5, with TRBD1 identical over 12 bases. The V segment lost 7 bases and the J segment 4 bases; nucleotides outside the gene matches: 10. The CDR3 consists of 16 residues. Germline CDR1 is LNHDA and CDR2 is SQIVND (reference sequence). The CDR3 sequence: CASTRSGTGGRETQYF. CDR3 nucleotides: TGTGCCAGTACCCGATCCGGGACAGGGGGCAGAGAGACCCAGTACTTC. The complete variable domain, with remaining parts taken from reference TRBV19 and TRBJ2-5, reads DGGITQSPKYLFRKEGQNVTLSCEQNLNHDAMYWYRQDPGQGLRLIYYSQIVNDFQKGDIAEGYSVSREKKESFPLTVTSAQKNPTAFYLCASTRSGTGGRETQYFGPGTRLLVL.

The chain carries TRBV13 and TRBJ2-2; 9 bases match TRBD2. The CDR3 totals 17 residues. V trimming: 2 bases; J trimming: 5 bases; junction bases outside the gene matches: 9. From germline, CDR1 is PRHDT and CDR2 FYEKMQ (reference sequence). Here the CDR3 reads CASSLFIAGEETGELFF. CDR3 DNA sequence: TGTGCCAGCAGCTTATTTATAGCGGGAGAAGAAACCGGGGAGCTGTTTTTT.

This clonotype was counted many times. The chain combines TRBV2 with TRBJ2-7; the match to TRBD2 covers 7 bases. The CDR3 contains 13 residues. J lost 7 bases, V lost 5 bases, and 8 bases had no gene match. The germline V gene has CDR1 SNHLY and CDR2 FYNNEI. CDR3 residues: CASSPGTNWEQYF. CDR3 DNA sequence: TGTGCCAGCAGTCCCGGGACTAACTGGGAGCAGTACTTC. Full variable domain (rest looked up from reference TRBV2 and TRBJ2-7): EPEVTQTPSHQVTQMGQEVILRCVPISNHLYFYWYRQILGQKVEFLVSFYNNEISEKSEIFDDQFSVERPDGSNFTLKIRSTKLEDSAMYFCASSPGTNWEQYFGPGTRLTVT.

The V gene is TRBV5-6, the J gene TRBJ2-7; no reliable D call. The CDR3 is made up of 12 amino acids. The V gene's germline CDR1 is SGHDT and CDR2 YYEEEE. The V end lost 5 bases, the J end lost 5 bases, and 11 bases lay between the germline ends. The CDR3, as DNA: TGTGCCAGCAGTCCGGTCGGCCACGAGCAGTACTTC. It specifies CASSPVGHEQYF.

This clonotype has at least ten counts. The chain links TRBV2 to TRBJ2-5; D not resolved. The CDR3 has 14 amino acids. V shed 6 bases and J shed 1 base, with 12 bases lying between them. Germline values: CDR1 SNHLY, CDR2 FYNNEI. The CDR3 DNA reads as TGTGCCAGCAGCGATCCGGGCCCCCAAGAGACCCAGTACTTC. This encodes CASSDPGPQETQYF.

This clonotype was seen ten or more times. The chain employs TRBV6-5 and TRBJ1-1; 7 nucleotides match TRBD1. This CDR3 spans 16 amino acids. CDR1 MNHEY and CDR2 SVGAGI come from the germline V gene. V lost 0 bases to trimming and J lost 1 base; unmatched junction nucleotides: 5. CDR3 DNA: TGTGCCAGCAGTTACTCCGACACAGGGGCGAACACTGAAGCTTTCTTT. It specifies CASSYSDTGANTEAFF.

This clonotype came up many times. The chain uses TRBV20-1 and TRBJ1-2; tentative D call: TRBD1 (6 bases). Germline V lookup: CDR1 DFQATT, CDR2 SNEGSKA (reference sequence). This CDR3 spans 14 amino acids. Trimming took off 2 bases at V and 7 bases at J, with 17 bases between the two ends. CDR3 protein: CSARPPRGSFGYTF. DNA for the CDR3: TGCAGTGCTAGACCCCCCAGGGGATCGTTTGGCTACACCTTC.

J is TRBJ1-1 and V is TRBV20-1; D is unclear. The length of the CDR3 is 10 residues. CDR1 DFQATT and CDR2 SNEGSKA come from the germline V gene (reference sequence). Trimming took off 4 bases at V and 7 bases at J, with 7 bases between the two ends. This chain's CDR3 is CSATSVEAFF. CDR3 nucleotide sequence: TGCAGTGCTACCTCCGTTGAAGCTTTCTTT.

This clonotype came up many times. The chain uses TRBV6-1 and TRBJ1-1; possible D gene TRBD1, 6 bases. This CDR3 region has 12 residues. Trimming removed 10 bases from V and 9 bases from J, with 18 bases in between. Germline loops: CDR1 MNHNS, CDR2 SASEGT. This chain's CDR3 is CATNRGAEKAFF. Written as DNA, the CDR3 is TGTGCCACGAACCGGGGGGCAGAGAAAGCTTTCTTT.